The T cell receptor (beta chain) described here comes from a study of T cell repertoires in cytomegalovirus infection. Study summary: Public signatures in TCR beta pointed to CMV infection and matching HLA type. Regarding the study as a whole: Ex vivo, HLA-C-restricted CMV-specific TCR beta clonotypes prevailed over the rest of the response.

Each CDR3 protein gets one entry after TCRdb re-called the reads with MiXCR. The data show fewer than 250,000 distinct CDR3 sequences, 9% to 15% seen once. The CDR3 has 16 residues. The germline CDR1 and CDR2 sequences are SGDLS and YYNGEE. The trim removed 0 bases at V and 2 bases at J, leaving 3 bases unmatched. This clonotype was counted only a few times. The antigen is not known. J is TRBJ2-3 and V is TRBV9, with 10 nucleotides matching TRBD1. Sequencing input: PBMCs. The sequence came from a human donor in good health (CMV status not recorded). Some clones in this sample may be carry-over from other donors' samples. The CDR3 protein is CASSVGQGAFTDTQYF. CDR3 nucleotides: TGTGCCAGCAGCGTAGGACAGGGGGCCTTCACAGATACGCAGTATTTT.